This T cell receptor beta chain came from a study of T cell responses to AZD1222 COVID-19 vaccine (dated by TCRdb to the early 2020s). About the investigation overall: AZD1222 recipients with second doses at about 4 weeks or about 12 weeks were pooled, because spike-specific TCR depth and breadth did not differ between schedules. Trial participants were enrolled into age subgroups of 18-55, 56-69 and 70-plus years, which contained 148, 28 and 57 TCR-sequenced participants, respectively. A total of about 240 trial participants underwent TCR sequencing, of whom around 200 received two doses of AZD1222 and some 25 received two doses of the MenACWY control vaccine. The study at large found these results: Because no samples from the day 14 peak response were available, repertoires could be characterized only after the peak T cell response. The 56-69-year group was small, and its depth increase did not reach significance, likely because of low power. A significant rise in spike-specific TCR breadth and depth was observed after two AZD1222 doses relative to day 0 and relative to MenACWY recipients. CD4 TCRs associated with the vaccine covered the entire spike protein, and the dominant responses were in regions 160-218 and 743-854. Most participants were white British and females outnumbered males, and the authors suggested that clonal diversity may have been underestimated. Reportedly, almost half of the unique spike-specific TCRs recognized epitopes lying outside the regions that are mutated in the B.1.351 and B.1.1.7 variants. Conclusions about previously exposed vaccinees are limited because only 6 or 7 AZD1222 recipients were SARS-CoV-2 seropositive at baseline.

The CDR3 regions of human TCRbeta chains were subjected to immunosequencing. As for how the authors treated the data: Repertoire TCRs were matched against a reference library of SARS-CoV-2-specific TCRs generated with the MIRA antigen-specificity platform. Breadth was defined as the fraction of unique TCRs that were SARS-CoV-2-associated. Depth was defined as the fraction of total T cells that were SARS-CoV-2-associated. Using the MIRA data, each spike-specific TCR was assigned both to the spike region to which the TCR was reactive and to a CD4 or CD8 class. Log10-transformed breadth and depth values were compared by one-way ANOVA with Sidak's multiple comparisons tests. TCRdb's version of the immuneACCESS table is confined to in-frame rearrangements and falls short of the full clone set. An unresolved V gene accounts for under half of the shortfall where checked; the remainder is of unknown origin. Clonal size and the V and J genes are those of that table, whereas D and trimming came from the DNA. The sample yields around 130,000 clones; 85% to 90% were counted once. The ten largest make up more than 2.5% of the sample.

Comments on this clone: It lacks a known antigen. Per-base quality was not reported, and no clone a single base away is much larger than it.

The sample's time point label, decoded: baseline before first vaccination. Samples from vaccinated people were obtained from the UK trials COV001 and COV002, which included a single-blind randomized controlled phase 2/3 trial of AZD1222 (ChAdOx1 nCoV-19) in healthy adults. For TCRbeta chain sequencing, PBMC samples from trial participants were taken at day 0 and at day 28 after the second dose. The germline V gene (reference sequence) gives CDR1 as DFQATT and CDR2 as SNEGSKA. The trim is 3 bases for V and 3 bases for J, with a gap of 5 bases between the germline ends. The cysteine opens and the phenylalanine closes a CDR3 of 11 amino acids. Of all the DNA, just the CDR3 is kept, 33 bases in frame from base 1.

This clonotype was sampled from an adult in good health. The material was peripheral blood, obtained on day 0 of AZD1222 vaccination. This chain is built from TRBV20-1 and TRBJ1-2; the D gene lacks a confident call. The nucleotides read TGCAGTGCTAGCCCAGACTATGGCTACACCTTC. The translation is CSASPDYGYTF.